Presented here are 3 T cell receptor beta chains from one specimen sequenced in a study of T cells of healthy individuals. TCRdb re-called the 5' RACE reads with MiXCR, one entry per CDR3 protein. Counted here are under 70,000 distinct CDR3 sequences, roughly 14% occurring once; the ten biggest clones make up about 16%. The receptors derive from a human donor in good health.

In its sample, this clonotype was seen a few times. The chain carries TRBV13 and TRBJ2-7; D is undetermined. The CDR3 length is 14 residues. Looked up from germline, CDR1 is PRHDT and CDR2 is FYEKMQ (reference sequence). V lost 5 bases, J lost 2 bases, and 13 bases lay in between. CDR3 nucleotide sequence: TGTGCCAGCAGCCGGGCTAGTCCCCCCTACGAGCAGTACTTC. This codes for CASSRASPPYEQYF.

This clonotype was observed many times. This chain joins TRBV25-1 and TRBJ1-5, with D possibly being TRBD1 (5 bases). Trimming removed 8 bases at V and 3 bases at J, with 11 bases between. Per germline, CDR1 MGHDK and CDR2 SYGVNS. This CDR3 comprises 13 residues. The CDR3: CASGGGYNQPQHF. The CDR3 DNA sequence: TGTGCCAGCGGGGGAGGGTACAATCAGCCCCAGCATTTT.

This chain links TRBV10-2 with TRBJ2-3; 11 bases fit TRBD2. The CDR3 loop spans 17 amino acids. Germline loops: CDR1 WSHSY, CDR2 SAAADI. Trimming at V came to 8 bases and at J to 5 bases, leaving 15 bases not matched to a gene. The CDR3 region is CASRNPGLADGGDTQYF. CDR3 sequence (DNA): TGCGCCAGCCGCAATCCGGGACTAGCGGACGGAGGAGATACGCAGTATTTT.